Shown below are 21 T cell receptor beta chains from a single sample sequenced in a study of shared clonotypes between healthy human individuals. Sequencing was performed with immunoSEQ multiplex PCR; in TCRdb, only in-frame clones are kept and a portion is missing. The sample contains millions of clones, roughly nine tenths of which appear only once. The sequenced material came from naive CD4+ T cells sorted from blood. Subset reported: CD45RA+ positively selected. The origin of the receptors is a man between 18 and 35 years old in good health.

The table lists this clone with a count of one. The chain uses TRBV6-1 and TRBJ1-5; 8 bases align to TRBD1. Trimming removed 0 bases from V and 8 bases from J; junction bases left unmatched: 9. Germline V gene sequence: CDR1 MNHNS, CDR2 SASEGT. This CDR3 region has 16 residues. CDR3 in DNA: TGTGCCAGCAGTGAAGCGGGAACAGGGGGTATGGAGCCCCAGCATTTT. It yields the protein CASSEAGTGGMEPQHF.

V and J are TRBV7-9 and TRBJ1-2, with D unresolved. With 3 bases removed from V and 0 bases from J, the gap between germline ends came to 11 bases. Germline V gene sequence: CDR1 SEHNR, CDR2 FQNEAQ (reference sequence). The CDR3 has 15 amino acids. DNA for the CDR3: TGTGCCAGCAGCTTCGCAGGATTAGCTAACTATGGCTACACCTTC. Protein: CASSFAGLANYGYTF.

This clone was observed once. V and J are TRBV30 and TRBJ1-3; D ambiguous. This CDR3 comprises 15 residues. Germline CDR1 GTSNPN, CDR2 SVGIG (reference sequence). Trimming removed 0 bases at V and 3 bases at J, with 12 bases between. The CDR3 region is CAWSVTRRGGNTIYF. In DNA, the CDR3 is TGTGCCTGGAGTGTAACGCGACGAGGTGGAAACACCATATATTTT.

This clone appeared once. V and J are TRBV2 and TRBJ1-5; no clear D gene. The CDR3 has 12 amino acids. Looked up from germline, CDR1 is SNHLY and CDR2 is FYNNEI. The V end lost 5 bases, the J end lost 6 bases, and 8 bases lay between the germline ends. The CDR3 protein is CASSLDSQPQHF. The CDR3 DNA reads TGTGCCAGCAGTTTGGATAGTCAGCCCCAGCATTTT.

The chain employs TRBV27 and TRBJ2-2; no clear D gene. CDR1 and CDR2 from the germline V gene are MNHEY and SMNVEV (reference sequence). Between the trimmed V and J ends, which lost 4 bases and 6 bases, there was a span of 12 bases. CDR3 length: 14 residues. The CDR3 reads CASSSPLIAGELFF. The CDR3 region has the DNA TGTGCCAGCAGTTCCCCTCTCATCGCCGGGGAGCTGTTTTTT.

The gene calls are TRBV25-1 and TRBJ1-6; tentatively, D is TRBD1 (6 bases). The CDR3 covers 16 residues. CDR1 is MGHDK, CDR2 SYGVNS, per germline. Trimming cost V 4 bases and J 9 bases, with 19 bases left between them. CDR3 residues: CASSGTPQGLFSPLHF. The CDR3 region has the DNA TGTGCCAGCAGTGGGACCCCACAGGGTCTATTTTCACCCCTCCACTTT. Filled out from reference TRBV25-1 and TRBJ1-6, the complete variable domain reads EADIYQTPRYLVIGTGKKITLECSQTMGHDKMYWYQQDPGMELHLIHYSYGVNSTEKGDLSSESTVSRIRTEHFPLTLESARPSHTSQYLCASSGTPQGLFSPLHFGNGTRLTVT.

A note on this clone: A read error may account for a junction end that differs from germline. The V call is TRBV7-7, the J call TRBJ2-1; TRBD2 aligns across 9 bases. Per the germline V gene, CDR1 is SSHAT and CDR2 is FNYEAQ (reference sequence). The CDR3 is made up of 15 amino acids. CDR3 nucleotide sequence: TGTGCTAGCAGCTCGGGACTAGCCTCCTACAATGAGCAGTTCTTC. Encoded protein: CASSSGLASYNEQFF.

This chain joins TRBV7-2 and TRBJ2-2, with unresolved D. Germline CDR1 and CDR2: SGHTA and FQGNSA. V was shortened by 1 base and J by 7 bases, with 10 bases between the two germline ends. There are 14 residues in the CDR3. This CDR3 reads CASSLGLDGGELFF. CDR3 in DNA: TGTGCCAGCAGCTTAGGTCTAGACGGCGGGGAGCTGTTTTTT.

The chain uses TRBV5-1 and TRBJ2-1; 7 positions agree with TRBD1. Trimming removed 4 bases from V and 16 bases from J; junction bases left unmatched: 14. Germline V gene lookup returns CDR1 SGHRS and CDR2 YFSETQ. This CDR3 is 13 amino acids long. CDR3 DNA sequence: TGCGCCAGCAGCGGCCTACCGGGACAGTGGTATTTCTTC. Translation gives CASSGLPGQWYFF.

Concerning this clone: This sample includes further DNA sequences coding for the same CDR3. The chain combines TRBV7-2 with TRBJ2-1, with D possibly matching TRBD2 (6 bases). The germline V and J ends were trimmed by 1 base and 0 bases, with 7 bases remaining between them. The CDR3 loop spans 15 amino acids. Germline V gene data show CDR1 as SGHTA and CDR2 as FQGNSA. The CDR3 is CASSLVGGSYNEQFF. CDR3 in DNA: TGTGCCAGCAGCTTAGTCGGGGGCTCCTACAATGAGCAGTTCTTC.

The rearrangement links TRBV29-1 to TRBJ2-7, with a tentative D call TRBD2 (6 bases). There are 13 residues in the CDR3. Trimming took off 4 bases at V and 5 bases at J, with 15 bases between the two ends. Germline CDR1 reads SQVTM; CDR2 reads ANQGSEA. The CDR3 DNA is TGCAGCGTTGCACAGCCGGGAGCTAACGAGCAGTACTTC. It encodes CSVAQPGANEQYF.

J is TRBJ2-2 and V is TRBV2; TRBD1 aligns across 7 bases. The CDR3 consists of 14 residues. CDR1 is SNHLY, CDR2 FYNNEI, per germline. With 10 bases clipped from V and 2 bases from J, the junction kept 7 bases outside the gene matches. The CDR3 DNA sequence: TGTGCCACCGCCGGGACAGATAACACCGGGGAGCTGTTTTTT. Translated: CATAGTDNTGELFF. The whole variable domain, remainder taken from reference TRBV2 and TRBJ2-2, is EPEVTQTPSHQVTQMGQEVILRCVPISNHLYFYWYRQILGQKVEFLVSFYNNEISEKSEIFDDQFSVERPDGSNFTLKIRSTKLEDSAMYFCATAGTDNTGELFFGEGSRLTVL.

The V and J genes are TRBV9 and TRBJ2-2, with unresolved D. Germline V gene data show CDR1 as SGDLS and CDR2 as YYNGEE. The CDR3 is 16 residues long. V shed 0 bases and J shed 0 bases, with 9 bases lying between them. CDR3 region: CASSVAVGSNTGELFF. As DNA, the CDR3 is TGTGCCAGCAGCGTAGCCGTAGGATCGAACACCGGGGAGCTGTTTTTT.

The chain is built from TRBV19 and TRBJ1-1; tentatively, D is TRBD1 (5 bases). CDR3 length equals 13 residues. CDR1 is LNHDA and CDR2 is SQIVND in the germline V gene (reference sequence). V was pared by 7 bases and J by 3 bases, with 12 bases between. The CDR3 protein is CASMWGRYTEAFF. CDR3 sequence (DNA): TGTGCCAGTATGTGGGGCCGTTACACTGAAGCTTTCTTT.

The chain employs TRBV4-3 and TRBJ1-2; no clear D. The CDR3 has 15 amino acids. V dropped 1 base and J dropped 2 bases, with 11 bases sitting between them. CDR1 and CDR2 (germline): LGHNA, YSLEER. The CDR3: CASSQGQRQNYGYTF. CDR3 nucleotides: TGCGCCAGCAGCCAAGGCCAACGTCAGAACTATGGCTACACCTTC.

The chain links TRBV19 to TRBJ1-5, with D possibly being TRBD1 (6 bases). This CDR3 spans 17 amino acids. Trimming stripped 5 bases from V and 4 bases from J, with 21 bases between. Germline-derived CDR1 and CDR2 are LNHDA and SQIVND (reference sequence). This CDR3 reads CASSGGMDPRGNQPQHF. The CDR3 coding sequence is TGTGCCAGTAGTGGAGGGATGGACCCTAGGGGGAATCAGCCCCAGCATTTT.

This clone showed up just once. Other nucleotide sequences in the sample specify the same CDR3. J is TRBJ2-5 and V is TRBV5-1, with D uncertain. The V end lost 0 bases, the J end lost 5 bases, and 5 bases lay between the germline ends. Per the germline V gene, CDR1 is SGHRS and CDR2 is YFSETQ. The CDR3 has 12 residues. The CDR3 DNA follows: TGCGCCAGCAGCTTGGGACTGGAGACCCAGTACTTC. The encoded protein is CASSLGLETQYF.

The chain employs TRBV2 and TRBJ2-5, with 10 bases identical to TRBD1. The germline V gene has CDR1 SNHLY and CDR2 FYNNEI. The CDR3 runs to 15 residues. V lost 6 bases and J lost 1; bases outside the gene matches: 5. This CDR3 reads CASRRDRGRQETQYF. The CDR3 DNA reads TGTGCCAGCAGAAGAGACAGGGGGCGCCAAGAGACCCAGTACTTC.

This sequence joins TRBV10-1 and TRBJ2-3; 13 positions agree with TRBD2. The CDR3 sequence is 20 residues long. The germline CDR1 and CDR2 sequences are WNHNN and SYGVQD (reference sequence). V dropped 4 bases and J dropped 0; count of bases not matched to a gene: 13. In nucleotides, the CDR3 is TGCGCCAGCAGTGGTCCCCCGGGGACTAGCGGGACTCCTAGCACAGATACGCAGTATTTT. Residues: CASSGPPGTSGTPSTDTQYF.

The chain carries TRBV30 and TRBJ2-2; 11 nucleotides line up with TRBD1. The V segment lost 7 bases and the J segment 5 bases; nucleotides outside the gene matches: 6. This CDR3 comprises 14 residues. Per the germline V gene, CDR1 is GTSNPN and CDR2 is SVGIG (reference sequence). The CDR3, as DNA: TGTGCCTCGCGAGGGACAGGGGGTACCGGGGAGCTGTTTTTT. It codes for CASRGTGGTGELFF.

This clone appeared once. The chain links TRBV12-5 to TRBJ2-2; 11 bases are shared with TRBD2. Germline CDR1 LGHNT, CDR2 FRNRAP. V was pared by 5 bases and J by 6 bases, with 5 bases of the junction left unmatched. CDR3 length: 15 amino acids. The CDR3 sequence: CASGPVAGGAGELFF. In DNA form, the CDR3 reads TGTGCTAGTGGTCCGGTAGCGGGAGGGGCCGGGGAGCTGTTTTTT.